Below, 26 T cell receptor beta chains from the same sample are listed, as sequenced in a study of T cells after yellow fever vaccination. TCRdb independently ran MiXCR on the 5' RACE reads; one entry per CDR3 protein. The table lists 46,000 or so distinct CDR3 sequences, just under 6.5% of them singletons. The material sequenced was PBMCs, either bulk or a sorted T-cell subset (CD4+, CD8+, memory, or dextramer-sorted; not recorded which), taken 45 days after the yellow fever booster vaccination. These receptors came from a man under 40 who received the YFV17D yellow fever vaccine.

This clonotype showed up just a few times. CDR3 DNA: TGTGCCAGCAGTTTATACCCCCCACGGGAGACCCAGTACTTC. Its protein is CASSLYPPRETQYF. The rearrangement uses TRBV27 and TRBJ2-5; D gene unclear. The CDR3 is 14 amino acids. V was cut by 1 base and J by 5 bases, with 11 bases left in between. Germline assignment: CDR1 MNHEY and CDR2 SMNVEV (reference sequence).

This clonotype was counted only a few times. The V gene is TRBV20-1, the J gene TRBJ1-4; D gene ambiguous. Trimming removed 3 bases from V and 7 bases from J, with 3 bases in between. Germline CDR1 is DFQATT and CDR2 is SNEGSKA (reference sequence). This CDR3 contains 10 residues. The CDR3 sequence: CSASSEKLFF. Here the CDR3 DNA reads TGCAGTGCTAGTTCTGAAAAACTGTTTTTT.

The table lists this clonotype with a few counts. The chain's CDR3 is CAISGNRDGLYNSPLHF. The CDR3 DNA reads as TGTGCCATCAGTGGGAATCGGGACGGACTCTATAATTCACCCCTCCACTTT. J is TRBJ1-6 and V is TRBV10-3; D might be TRBD1 (5 bases). Trimming took off 4 bases at V and 3 bases at J, with 16 bases between the two ends. The CDR3 contains 17 residues. Germline values: CDR1 ENHRY, CDR2 SYGVKD.

This clonotype was observed many times. The V call is TRBV29-1, the J call TRBJ2-5, with no clear D. The CDR3 has 14 residues. Trimming cost V 6 bases and J 3 bases, with 17 bases left between them. The V gene's germline CDR1 is SQVTM and CDR2 ANQGSEA. This chain's CDR3 is CSVRVSVRKETQYF. CDR3 DNA sequence: TGCAGCGTCCGAGTGAGCGTCAGAAAAGAGACCCAGTACTTC.

This clonotype was seen repeatedly, ten times or more. The J gene is TRBJ2-5, the V gene TRBV20-1, with 8 positions matching TRBD1. The CDR3 is 17 residues long. Trimming cost V 0 bases and J 2 bases; bases outside gene matches: 11. The germline gives CDR1 DFQATT, CDR2 SNEGSKA (reference sequence). The CDR3 region has the DNA TGCAGTGCTAGAGATTCAGGGGGCAGGGACCCTCAAGAGACCCAGTACTTC. Its protein product is CSARDSGGRDPQETQYF.

This clonotype occurred a few times. V gene TRBV6-1 combines with J gene TRBJ2-1, with TRBD2 matching over 9 bases. The CDR3 has 14 amino acids. Germline values: CDR1 MNHNS, CDR2 SASEGT. The V gene end was trimmed by 6 bases and the J gene end by 6 bases; junction bases not matched to a gene: 6. The CDR3 reads CASRVAGVSNEQFF. CDR3 bases: TGTGCCAGCAGGGTAGCGGGAGTTTCCAATGAGCAGTTCTTC.

This clonotype has a handful of counts. The chain couples TRBV7-2 to TRBJ1-2; 8 nucleotides match TRBD1. The germline CDR1 and CDR2 sequences are SGHTA and FQGNSA. With 4 bases clipped from V and 8 bases from J, the junction kept 6 bases outside the gene matches. The length of the CDR3 is 13 residues. The CDR3 here is CASSSQGARGYTF. The CDR3 DNA reads TGTGCCAGCAGCTCGCAGGGGGCGCGCGGCTACACCTTC. The whole variable domain, filled in from reference TRBV7-2 and TRBJ1-2, reads GAGVSQSPSNKVTEKGKDVELRCDPISGHTALYWYRQSLGQGLEFLIYFQGNSAPDKSGLPSDRFSAERTGGSVSTLTIQRTQQEDSAVYLCASSSQGARGYTFGSGTRLTVV.

There are a few counts of this clonotype. This chain uses TRBV29-1 with TRBJ2-5; a possible D gene is TRBD1 (6 bases). CDR1 and CDR2 (germline): SQVTM, ANQGSEA. CDR3 size: 14 residues. Trimming stripped 3 bases from V and 6 bases from J, with 17 bases between. Here the CDR3 reads CSVDSLWQGKTQYF. In nucleotides, the CDR3 is TGCAGCGTTGATAGTTTATGGCAGGGGAAGACCCAGTACTTC. Together with reference TRBV29-1 and TRBJ2-5, the CDR3 gives the full variable domain: SAVISQKPSRDICQRGTSLTIQCQVDSQVTMMFWYRQQPGQSLTLIATANQGSEATYESGFVIDKFPISRPNLTFSTLTVSNMSPEDSSIYLCSVDSLWQGKTQYFGPGTRLLVL.

This clonotype was seen ten or more times. The CDR3 is CASSLSGQETQYF. CDR3 DNA sequence: TGTGCCAGCAGTCTTAGCGGCCAAGAGACCCAGTACTTC. The rearrangement uses TRBV28 and TRBJ2-5, with D perhaps TRBD2 (6 bases). The length of the CDR3 is 13 residues. Trimming left V 5 bases short and J 1 base short, with 8 bases between. Germline V gene data show CDR1 as MDHEN and CDR2 as SYDVKM. The full variable domain, completed using reference TRBV28 and TRBJ2-5, is DVKVTQSSRYLVKRTGEKVFLECVQDMDHENMFWYRQDPGLGLRLIYFSYDVKMKEKGDIPEGYSVSREKKERFSLILESASTNQTSMYLCASSLSGQETQYFGPGTRLLVL.

This clonotype was counted ten times or more. The CDR3 protein is CASSLGEGIYGYTF. CDR3 coding DNA: TGTGCCAGCAGTTTAGGGGAGGGGATATATGGCTACACCTTC. This chain links TRBV12-3 or TRBV12-4 with TRBJ1-2, with a possible D match to TRBD1 (5 bases). Trimming left V 1 base short and J 5 bases short, with 11 bases between. CDR3 length: 14 residues.

This clonotype was seen many times. V is TRBV12-3 or TRBV12-4 and J is TRBJ2-7, with D perhaps matching TRBD2 (6 bases). Trimming took off 6 bases at V and 4 bases at J, with 10 bases between the two ends. This CDR3 is 12 amino acids long. CDR3 protein: CASRKAGYEQYF. CDR3 nucleotide sequence: TGTGCCAGCAGAAAAGCGGGTTACGAGCAGTACTTC.

This clonotype has a count of ten or more. CDR3 sequence reads: CASGSGLAGRSEQFF. The CDR3 region has the DNA TGTGCCAGCGGGTCGGGACTAGCGGGAAGAAGTGAGCAGTTCTTC. This chain connects TRBV6-2 or TRBV6-3 to TRBJ2-1; 13 positions agree with TRBD2. Germline loops: CDR1 MNHEY, CDR2 SVGEGT. Losses at the gene ends were 8 bases for V and 9 bases for J; bases not matched to a gene: 10. CDR3 size: 15 residues.

The chain couples TRBV11-2 to TRBJ2-3; no clear D gene. The CDR3 extends over 12 amino acids. The V end was cut by 0 bases, the J end by 8 bases, with 6 bases between. The germline V gene has CDR1 SGHAT and CDR2 FQNNGV. The CDR3 DNA reads as TGTGCCAGCAGCTTAGAGCCAGTTACGCAGTATTTT. The encoded protein is CASSLEPVTQYF. The whole variable domain, remainder taken from reference TRBV11-2 and TRBJ2-3, is EAGVAQSPRYKIIEKRQSVAFWCNPISGHATLYWYQQILGQGPKLLIQFQNNGVVDDSQLPKDRFSAERLKGVDSTLKIQPAKLEDSAVYLCASSLEPVTQYFGPGTRLTVL.

The chain couples TRBV7-8 to TRBJ2-7; a weak D match, TRBD1 (6 bases). Trimming left V 1 base short and J 2 bases short, with 9 bases between. This CDR3 is 14 amino acids long. Germline CDR1 reads SGHVS; CDR2 reads FQNEAQ. This CDR3 reads CASSLVWTAYEQYF. In DNA, the CDR3 is TGTGCCAGCAGCTTAGTTTGGACAGCCTACGAGCAGTACTTC.

This clonotype was counted many times. The chain combines TRBV27 with TRBJ2-1; TRBD2 is a possible D gene (6 bases). Between the trimmed V and J ends, which lost 6 bases and 1 base, there was a span of 13 bases. Germline-derived CDR1 and CDR2 are MNHEY and SMNVEV (reference sequence). The length of the CDR3 is 15 residues. CDR3 region: CASRPSGPSYNEQFF. The CDR3 DNA reads as TGTGCCAGCAGGCCAAGCGGGCCTTCCTACAATGAGCAGTTCTTC.

This clonotype was counted between two and nine times. The V and J genes are TRBV6-1 and TRBJ1-3; D unresolved. Germline lookup yields CDR1 MNHNS and CDR2 SASEGT. The length of the CDR3 is 14 residues. Trimming cost V 5 bases and J 8 bases, with 16 bases left between them. In DNA, the CDR3 is TGTGCCAGCAGTCGCCACGGTCCCGAGGACACCATATATTTT. This gives the protein CASSRHGPEDTIYF.

This clonotype was recorded at least ten times. Germline is not matched at one junction end, which may reflect a read error. The chain has TRBV6-5 and TRBJ1-5; 7 bases fit TRBD1. The CDR3 extends over 14 amino acids. CDR1 and CDR2 from the germline V gene are MNHEY and SVGAGI. CDR3 residues: CASSRQGFNQSQHF. CDR3 DNA: TGTGCCAGCAGCCGACAGGGCTTTAATCAGTCCCAGCATTTT.

This clonotype was counted many times. The J gene is TRBJ2-3, the V gene TRBV27; D possibly corresponds to TRBD2 (5 bases). Germline V CDR1 and CDR2: MNHEY, SMNVEV (reference sequence). Trimming left V 4 bases short and J 6 bases short, with 17 bases between. This CDR3 spans 15 amino acids. The chain's CDR3 is CASSSIRRRADTQYF. CDR3 nucleotide sequence: TGTGCCAGCAGTTCCATACGCCGGCGGGCCGATACGCAGTATTTT.

This clonotype was recorded at least ten times. The rearrangement joins TRBV18 to TRBJ2-4, with TRBD1 matching 9 bases. Germline CDR1 is KGHSH and CDR2 is LQKENI. V shed 6 bases, J shed 3 bases, and the junction held 9 bases outside the gene matches. The CDR3 runs 16 residues. This CDR3 reads CASSPTGGAVKNIQYF. DNA of the CDR3: TGTGCCAGCTCCCCTACAGGGGGCGCGGTCAAAAACATTCAGTACTTC. Based on the CDR3 plus reference TRBV18 and TRBJ2-4, the full variable domain is NAGVMQNPRHLVRRRGQEARLRCSPMKGHSHVYWYRQLPEEGLKFMVYLQKENIIDESGMPKERFSAEFPKEGPSILRIQQVVRGDSAAYFCASSPTGGAVKNIQYFGAGTRLSVL.

This clonotype appeared a few times. The chain has TRBV20-1 and TRBJ2-2, with D perhaps matching TRBD2 (8 bases). Trimming cost V 0 bases and J 4 bases, with 15 bases left between them. The length of the CDR3 is 16 residues. CDR1 is DFQATT and CDR2 is SNEGSKA in the germline V gene (reference sequence). The CDR3 spells CSARDSREGATGELFF. The CDR3 nucleotides read TGCAGTGCTAGAGATAGTCGGGAGGGGGCCACCGGGGAGCTGTTTTTT.

This clonotype appeared many times. The chain uses TRBV2 and TRBJ2-2; 9 bases are shared with TRBD2. Germline assignment: CDR1 SNHLY and CDR2 FYNNEI. This CDR3 contains 16 residues. Trimming at V came to 5 bases and at J to 8 bases, leaving 12 bases not matched to a gene. CDR3 loop: CASSPPGGRGLGELFF. The DNA of the CDR3 is TGTGCCAGCAGTCCCCCTGGCGGGAGGGGTTTGGGGGAGCTGTTTTTT.

This clonotype was counted ten times or more. The gene calls are TRBV7-9 and TRBJ2-7; 7 nucleotides line up with TRBD1. The CDR3 runs 14 residues. Germline CDR1 SEHNR, CDR2 FQNEAQ (reference sequence). The V and J ends lost 5 bases and 3 bases, in that order; junction bases with no gene match: 7. CDR3 in amino acids: CASSPTTGNYEQYF. In DNA form, the CDR3 reads TGTGCCAGCAGCCCAACGACAGGGAACTACGAGCAGTACTTC.

The sample holds a few counts of this clonotype. The CDR3, as DNA: TGTGCCAGCAGGGCCCCGAACACCGGGGAGCTGTTTTTT. Translated: CASRAPNTGELFF. J is TRBJ2-2 and V is TRBV28; D remains unclear. Trimming took 6 bases from V and 0 from J, leaving 5 bases between them. CDR1 is MDHEN, CDR2 SYDVKM, per germline. CDR3 length equals 13 residues.

The rearrangement joins TRBV20-1 to TRBJ2-1; D not certain. This CDR3 contains 10 residues. Germline V gene sequence: CDR1 DFQATT, CDR2 SNEGSKA (reference sequence). Trimming cost V 4 bases and J 8 bases, with 6 bases left between them. CDR3 nucleotide sequence: TGCAGTGCTATGAAACATGAGCAGTTCTTC. It specifies CSAMKHEQFF.

The chain recombines TRBV29-1 with TRBJ2-7; TRBD2 might be the D (6 bases). The germline V gene has CDR1 SQVTM and CDR2 ANQGSEA. The CDR3 runs to 13 residues. Trimming removed 7 bases from V and 7 bases from J, with 20 bases in between. The CDR3 coding sequence is TGCAGCGCTAAAGGGACTCTAGTTGGAGAGCAGTACTTC. It yields the protein CSAKGTLVGEQYF.

This clonotype was detected many times. This rearrangement joins TRBV12-3 or TRBV12-4 to TRBJ1-6; no definite D call. This CDR3 region has 15 residues. The V end lost 5 bases, the J end lost 9 bases, and 17 bases lay between the germline ends. The CDR3 region has the DNA TGTGCCAGCAGTGTAGACCTTGGTCTCTCTTCACCCCTCCACTTT. Translating gives CASSVDLGLSSPLHF.